These 25 T cell receptor beta chains were all obtained from the same sample, sequenced in a study of T cells after yellow fever vaccination. TCRdb processed the 5' RACE reads anew with MiXCR; each CDR3 protein has one entry. The table has around 160,000 distinct CDR3 sequences, about 7% seen once; the top ten hold around 2.3%. Specimen: CD4+ T cells sorted from PBMCs, collected 5 to 6 days after the first yellow fever vaccination. These receptors all stem from a man between 18 and 29 years old who received the YFV17D yellow fever vaccine.

This clonotype was recorded at least ten times. The V gene is TRBV4-1, the J gene TRBJ1-1, with a tentative D call TRBD1 (5 bases). The CDR3 contains 15 residues. The germline gives CDR1 MGHRA, CDR2 YSYEKL. V lost 2 bases and J lost 0, with 10 bases in between. The CDR3 sequence is CASSQSGTVNTEAFF. The CDR3 nucleotides are TGCGCCAGCAGCCAATCCGGGACGGTGAACACTGAAGCTTTCTTT.

The rearrangement joins TRBV7-2 to TRBJ2-7; 11 positions match TRBD2. V shed 5 bases, J shed 2 bases, and the junction held 8 bases outside the gene matches. CDR3 length: 16 residues. The germline V gene has CDR1 SGHTA and CDR2 FQGNSA. The CDR3, as DNA: TGTGCCAGCAGCCCCTCTAGCGGGGGGCGACCCTACGAGCAGTACTTC. Its protein product is CASSPSSGGRPYEQYF.

There are a few counts of this clonotype. The chain combines TRBV4-3 with TRBJ1-2; D unclear. The CDR3 is 13 residues long. V was pared by 4 bases and J by 7 bases, with 13 bases between. The germline gives CDR1 LGHNA, CDR2 YSLEER. The CDR3: CASSPTVAGGYTF. CDR3 in DNA: TGCGCCAGCAGCCCGACCGTTGCTGGTGGCTACACCTTC.

This chain connects TRBV20-1 to TRBJ1-6, with TRBD1 identical over 7 bases. The CDR3 covers 15 residues. With V trimmed by 5 bases and J by 5 bases, 9 bases remained unmatched. Germline CDR1 reads DFQATT; CDR2 reads SNEGSKA (reference sequence). The DNA of the CDR3 is TGCAGTGCTCGAAGACAGGGATTCCATAATTCACCCCTCCACTTT. Amino acids: CSARRQGFHNSPLHF.

The CDR3 region has the DNA TGTGCCAGCAGTTCGACCCGGGGGCGGGCTAACACTGAAGCTTTCTTT. Protein: CASSSTRGRANTEAFF. This chain connects TRBV6-5 to TRBJ1-1; weak D call: TRBD1 (6 bases). Trimming pared 4 bases from V and 2 bases from J, leaving 17 bases between. The CDR3 sequence is 16 residues long. Germline values: CDR1 MNHEY, CDR2 SVGAGI.

This clonotype occurred a few times. The rearrangement links TRBV5-1 to TRBJ1-1; TRBD1 matches 8 bases. V lost 4 bases and J lost 1; bases outside the gene matches: 9. The CDR3 sequence is 16 residues long. Germline V gives CDR1 SGHRS, CDR2 YFSETQ. The CDR3 loop reads CASSGPGTGPNTEAFF. The CDR3 DNA is TGCGCCAGCAGCGGTCCCGGGACAGGACCGAACACTGAAGCTTTCTTT.

This clonotype was counted many times. This chain joins TRBV6-2 or TRBV6-3 and TRBJ1-1; D is ambiguous. Trimming left V 0 bases short and J 6 bases short, with 8 bases between. CDR3 length equals 13 residues. The germline CDR1 and CDR2 sequences are MNHEY and SVGEGT. The CDR3 sequence is CASSYSASPEAFF. Here the CDR3 DNA reads TGTGCCAGCAGTTACTCGGCGAGCCCTGAAGCTTTCTTT.

This clonotype was seen more than once but under ten times. The rearrangement links TRBV4-1 to TRBJ2-1; D not resolved. This CDR3 comprises 15 residues. The ends were cut back, 1 base at V and 0 bases at J, with 7 bases in the middle. Germline CDR1 MGHRA, CDR2 YSYEKL. In DNA form, the CDR3 reads TGCGCCAGCAGCCAAGGGGTCAGCTCCTACAATGAGCAGTTCTTC. Encoded protein: CASSQGVSSYNEQFF.

The table lists this clonotype with a few counts. The CDR3 nucleotides read TGTGCCTGCACAAGGGGAATGAACACTGAAGCTTTCTTT. Amino acids: CACTRGMNTEAFF. The chain joins TRBV19 to TRBJ1-1; D may be TRBD1 (5 bases). V lost 11 bases, J lost 0 bases, and 13 bases lay in between. This CDR3 spans 13 amino acids. CDR1 and CDR2 from the germline V gene are LNHDA and SQIVND (reference sequence).

This clonotype was recorded many times. The rearrangement uses TRBV5-1 and TRBJ1-3, with D unclear. V dropped 3 bases and J dropped 8 bases, with 18 bases sitting between them. The CDR3 runs to 15 residues. Looked up from germline, CDR1 is SGHRS and CDR2 is YFSETQ. CDR3 in DNA: TGCGCCAGCAGCTCCCCGGAAAGTGGTGTGGACACCATATATTTT. The encoded protein is CASSSPESGVDTIYF. Full variable domain (outside the CDR3, taken from reference TRBV5-1 and TRBJ1-3): KAGVTQTPRYLIKTRGQQVTLSCSPISGHRSVSWYQQTPGQGLQFLFEYFSETQRNKGNFPGRFSGRQFSNSRSEMNVSTLELGDSALYLCASSSPESGVDTIYFGEGSWLTVV.

The J gene is TRBJ2-3, the V gene TRBV12-3 or TRBV12-4; possible D gene TRBD1, 6 bases. The CDR3 covers 14 residues. Deletions cut 5 bases from V and 0 bases from J, with 9 bases between. CDR3 bases: TGTGCCAGCAGTGGGGGCTTTAGCACAGATACGCAGTATTTT. Its translation: CASSGGFSTDTQYF.

This clonotype came up many times. The chain uses TRBV20-1 and TRBJ2-2, with 7 nucleotides matching TRBD1. Unmatched junction bases numbered 3, after V lost 3 bases and J lost 2 bases. Germline V lookup: CDR1 DFQATT, CDR2 SNEGSKA (reference sequence). The CDR3 has 14 amino acids. CDR3 protein: CSASRQGNTGELFF. CDR3 nucleotide sequence: TGCAGTGCTAGCCGACAGGGTAACACCGGGGAGCTGTTTTTT.

This clonotype was counted many times. This chain links TRBV24-1 with TRBJ2-1; 11 bases agree with TRBD2. Germline-derived CDR1 and CDR2 are KGHDR and SFDVKD. CDR3 length: 17 residues. Trimming took 2 bases from V and 8 from J; bases not matched to a gene: 10. CDR3 residues: CATSDSSSGGFMHEQFF. For the CDR3, the DNA is TGTGCCACCAGTGATTCGTCTAGCGGGGGGTTTATGCATGAGCAGTTCTTC.

This chain connects TRBV20-1 to TRBJ2-5; 9 bases map to TRBD2. Germline CDR1 reads DFQATT; CDR2 reads SNEGSKA (reference sequence). J gave up 5 bases and V 0 bases, and 4 bases lay outside the gene matches. This CDR3 has 14 amino acids. The CDR3 nucleotides are TGCAGTGCTAGAGATCAGCGGGGGGATGAGACCCAGTACTTC. Its translation: CSARDQRGDETQYF.

V is TRBV11-2 and J is TRBJ2-1, with 7 bases that match TRBD1. Germline lookup yields CDR1 SGHAT and CDR2 FQNNGV. CDR3 size: 17 residues. With 3 bases clipped from V and 1 base from J, the junction kept 9 bases outside the gene matches. The CDR3 protein is CASSFGGQTSSYNEQFF. The CDR3 DNA reads as TGTGCCAGCAGCTTTGGGGGACAGACGTCATCCTACAATGAGCAGTTCTTC.

This clonotype appeared a few times. V gene TRBV7-2 combines with J gene TRBJ2-6; 12 nucleotides agree with TRBD2. Germline CDR1 is SGHTA and CDR2 is FQGNSA. The CDR3 extends over 17 amino acids. With V trimmed by 4 bases and J by 0 bases, 1 base remained unmatched. CDR3 amino acids: CASSSTSGGSGANVLTF. CDR3 DNA sequence: TGTGCCAGCAGCTCGACTAGCGGGGGCTCTGGGGCCAACGTCCTGACTTTC. Variable domain in full (rest from reference TRBV7-2 and TRBJ2-6): GAGVSQSPSNKVTEKGKDVELRCDPISGHTALYWYRQSLGQGLEFLIYFQGNSAPDKSGLPSDRFSAERTGGSVSTLTIQRTQQEDSAVYLCASSSTSGGSGANVLTFGAGSRLTVL.

In its sample, this clonotype was seen a few times. The chain is built from TRBV4-3 and TRBJ1-2, with D unresolved. CDR3 length equals 14 residues. Trimming cost V 1 base and J 4 bases, with 10 bases left between them. Germline V gene sequence: CDR1 LGHNA, CDR2 YSLEER. The CDR3 spells CASSQVPGPYGYTF. The CDR3 nucleotides read TGCGCCAGCAGCCAAGTCCCGGGTCCCTATGGCTACACCTTC.

In its sample, this clonotype was seen many times. The CDR3: CASSPGQGIGPLHF. The CDR3 DNA is TGTGCCAGCAGCCCTGGACAGGGAATAGGACCCCTCCACTTT. The chain is built from TRBV3-1 and TRBJ1-6, with 8 bases lining up with TRBD1. CDR3 length: 14 amino acids. Germline values: CDR1 LGHDT, CDR2 YNNKEL (reference sequence). V shed 4 bases, J shed 12 bases, and the junction held 8 bases outside the gene matches. Based on the CDR3 plus reference TRBV3-1 and TRBJ1-6, the full variable domain is DTAVSQTPKYLVTQMGNDKSIKCEQNLGHDTMYWYKQDSKKFLKIMFSYNNKELIINETVPNRFSPKSPDKAHLNLHINSLELGDSAVYFCASSPGQGIGPLHFGNGTRLTVT.

This clonotype was observed a handful of times. The chain uses TRBV7-8 and TRBJ2-2, with TRBD1 matching 9 bases. With 5 bases clipped from V and 4 bases from J, the junction kept 11 bases outside the gene matches. This CDR3 spans 17 amino acids. Per the germline V gene, CDR1 is SGHVS and CDR2 is FQNEAQ. The CDR3 is CASSPGRGQGGTGELFF. The CDR3, as DNA: TGTGCCAGCAGCCCTGGAAGGGGACAGGGAGGCACCGGGGAGCTGTTTTTT.

Remarks on this clonotype: Given a much more abundant clone one base away, this may be a read error. This chain connects TRBV18 to TRBJ2-7; D unclear. The V end lost 3 bases, the J end lost 1 base, and 4 bases lay between the germline ends. Germline values: CDR1 KGHSH, CDR2 LQKENI. The CDR3 covers 12 residues. The CDR3 DNA reads TGTGCCAGCTCACCCGAATCCTACGAGCAGTACTTC. Protein sequence: CASSPESYEQYF.

This clonotype has at least ten counts. The chain is built from TRBV7-2 and TRBJ2-4, with TRBD1 identical over 10 bases. Germline values: CDR1 SGHTA, CDR2 FQGNSA. The CDR3 is made up of 13 amino acids. V lost 3 bases and J lost 9; bases outside the gene matches: 2. DNA for the CDR3: TGTGCCAGCAGCTTGGGACAGGGGTTCATTCAGTACTTC. Encoded protein: CASSLGQGFIQYF.

The CDR3 DNA is TGTGCCACCGCCGAGGGCTACAATGAGCAGTTCTTC. Its protein is CATAEGYNEQFF. V gene TRBV24-1 combines with J gene TRBJ2-1; D is possibly TRBD2 (5 bases). V was clipped by 9 bases and J by 3 bases, with 8 bases between them. Germline CDR1 KGHDR, CDR2 SFDVKD. The length of the CDR3 is 12 residues.

This clonotype showed up just a few times. V usage is TRBV27 and J usage is TRBJ1-1; D may be TRBD1 (5 bases). Germline V gene data show CDR1 as MNHEY and CDR2 as SMNVEV (reference sequence). The CDR3 is 12 amino acids. The V end was cut by 3 bases, the J end by 8 bases, with 10 bases between. CDR3 sequence: CASSFHQGEAFF. Written as DNA, the CDR3 is TGTGCCAGCAGTTTTCACCAGGGCGAAGCTTTCTTT.

This clonotype was recorded a few times. The rearrangement links TRBV13 to TRBJ2-1; D ambiguous. In germline, CDR1 is PRHDT, CDR2 FYEKMQ (reference sequence). Trimming took off 5 bases at V and 5 bases at J, with 4 bases between the two ends. The CDR3 contains 11 residues. CDR3 sequence: CASSAHNEQFF. Here the CDR3 DNA reads TGTGCCAGCAGCGCCCACAATGAGCAGTTCTTC.

This clonotype was seen a handful of times. The CDR3 reads CASSSLAGGGGDTQYF. CDR3 coding DNA: TGTGCCAGCAGCTCACTAGCGGGGGGCGGGGGAGATACGCAGTATTTT. The gene calls are TRBV11-3 and TRBJ2-3, with 12 bases fitting TRBD2. Germline CDR1 is SGHNT and CDR2 is YENEEA. The CDR3 spans 16 residues. V shed 4 bases and J 5 bases; nucleotides not matched to a gene: 7. Full variable domain (outside the CDR3, taken from reference TRBV11-3 and TRBJ2-3): EAGVVQSPRYKIIEKKQPVAFWCNPISGHNTLYWYLQNLGQGPELLIRYENEEAVDDSQLPKDRFSAERLKGVDSTLKIQPAELGDSAVYLCASSSLAGGGGDTQYFGPGTRLTVL.